These 9 T cell receptor beta chains were all obtained from the same sample, sequenced in a study of blood T cell repertoires in COVID-19. Clones were sequenced by immunoSEQ multiplex PCR, and TCRdb holds only the in-frame ones, with some missing. The sample contains fewer than 150,000 clones, around 83% of which appear only once. The sequenced material came from peripheral blood. These receptors came from a middle-aged man with acute or convalescent COVID-19.

This clone was seen more than once but under ten times. The chain employs TRBV4-1 and TRBJ1-2, with 7 bases aligning to TRBD1. CDR3 length: 16 residues. Losses at the gene ends were 5 bases for V and 4 bases for J; bases not matched to a gene: 13. CDR1 and CDR2 from the germline V gene are MGHRA and YSYEKL. The CDR3 here is CASSRITGVSSYGYTF. CDR3 DNA: TGCGCCAGCAGCAGGATAACAGGGGTCTCATCCTATGGCTACACCTTC.

V gene TRBV7-6 combines with J gene TRBJ2-2; 7 nucleotides match TRBD1. The CDR3 is 15 residues long. CDR1 SGHVS and CDR2 FNYEAQ come from the germline V gene. Trimming cost V 4 bases and J 1 base; bases outside gene matches: 3. DNA of the CDR3: TGTGCCAGCAGCTACGGGACAGAGAACACCGGGGAGCTGTTTTTT. It translates to CASSYGTENTGELFF. The variable domain in full, with the rest retrieved from reference TRBV7-6 and TRBJ2-2, is GAGVSQSPRYKVTKRGQDVALRCDPISGHVSLYWYRQALGQGPEFLTYFNYEAQQDKSGLPNDRFSAERPEGSISTLTIQRTEQRDSAMYRCASSYGTENTGELFFGEGSRLTVL.

The chain joins TRBV15 to TRBJ2-5; 8 positions match TRBD2. The germline V gene has CDR1 LNHNV and CDR2 YYDKDF (reference sequence). The J segment lost 4 bases and the V segment lost 1 base, leaving 8 bases of the junction unmatched. This CDR3 has 16 residues. The CDR3 region is CATSRGGSGGAETQYF. The CDR3 DNA is TGTGCCACCAGCAGAGGAGGGAGCGGGGGAGCAGAGACCCAGTACTTC.

The CDR3, as DNA: TGTGCCAGCTGGACAGGGTTAGGGAACGGTCAGCCCCAGCATTTT. Its protein product is CASWTGLGNGQPQHF. This rearrangement joins TRBV2 to TRBJ1-5; 8 nucleotides line up with TRBD1. CDR1 is SNHLY, CDR2 FYNNEI, per germline. The CDR3 consists of 15 residues. V lost 8 bases, J lost 6 bases, and 12 bases stayed unmatched.

V usage is TRBV5-1 and J usage is TRBJ2-5; perhaps TRBD1 as D (6 bases). Germline V gene lookup returns CDR1 SGHRS and CDR2 YFSETQ. The CDR3 is 14 residues long. With 1 base removed from V and 5 bases from J, the gap between germline ends came to 12 bases. CDR3 loop: CASSLTGPHETQYF. CDR3 nucleotide sequence: TGCGCCAGCAGCTTGACAGGGCCGCACGAGACCCAGTACTTC.

The chain combines TRBV19 with TRBJ2-1, with unresolved D. The V and J ends lost 4 bases and 9 bases respectively, with 13 bases between them. CDR3 size: 13 residues. Germline assignment: CDR1 LNHDA and CDR2 SQIVND (reference sequence). This CDR3 reads CASSSSGLGEQFF. CDR3 nucleotide sequence: TGTGCCAGTAGTAGTTCCGGGTTGGGTGAGCAGTTCTTC.

The rearrangement links TRBV19 to TRBJ2-1; D call uncertain. The CDR3 is made up of 14 amino acids. Trimming removed 3 bases from V and 6 bases from J, with 12 bases in between. Germline V lookup: CDR1 LNHDA, CDR2 SQIVND (reference sequence). The chain's CDR3 is CASSIYSGVNEQFF. For the CDR3, the DNA is TGTGCCAGTAGTATTTACTCAGGTGTCAATGAGCAGTTCTTC. Full variable domain (outside the CDR3, taken from reference TRBV19 and TRBJ2-1): DGGITQSPKYLFRKEGQNVTLSCEQNLNHDAMYWYRQDPGQGLRLIYYSQIVNDFQKGDIAEGYSVSREKKESFPLTVTSAQKNPTAFYLCASSIYSGVNEQFFGPGTRLTVL.

Regarding this clone: Other DNA sequences in this specimen translate into the identical CDR3. The genes are TRBV7-9 and TRBJ1-1, with D maybe TRBD1 (5 bases). CDR3 length equals 14 residues. Germline lookup yields CDR1 SEHNR and CDR2 FQNEAQ (reference sequence). V was pared by 1 base and J by 3 bases, with 9 bases between. The DNA of the CDR3 is TGTGCCAGCAGCTTAGTGGGGGGGGACACTGAAGCTTTCTTT. The encoded protein is CASSLVGGDTEAFF.

This clone turned up a few times. The rearrangement uses TRBV7-3 and TRBJ1-5; D gene unclear. The CDR3 covers 14 residues. The V end was cut by 4 bases, the J end by 1 base, with 8 bases between. The germline V gene has CDR1 SGHTA and CDR2 FQGTGA. The CDR3 sequence: CASSSLQSNQPQHF. The CDR3 DNA reads TGTGCCAGCAGCTCTTTACAGAGCAATCAGCCCCAGCATTTT.